The clone carrying this T cell receptor (beta chain) was seen at least ten times. The antigen is unknown. The data belong to a study of human T cells and chemical hapten exposure. Study-wide results and caveats: Sensitizing with DPC caused no change in TCRs above 1 in 1000 frequency. There were significantly more large CDR3 similarity clusters among expanded TCRs than among controls.

MiXCR, applied by TCRdb to the RACE reads, yields one record per CDR3 protein. The sample yields 40,000 or so distinct CDR3 sequences, about 4.2% seen once. The germline gives CDR1 SQVTM, CDR2 ANQGSEA. CDR3 length: 15 residues. With 5 bases clipped from V and 4 bases from J, the junction kept 6 bases outside the gene matches. Sample time point: patch test 1, 2 weeks after DPC sensitization. Treatment given: therapeutic diphenylcyclopropenone sensitization with weekly scalp DPC. Whole blood, unfractionated, served as the material for total RNA extraction. Blood draws came first, before each patch test. V is TRBV29-1 and J is TRBJ2-2; 11 bases agree with TRBD2. Sequencing used whole blood, obtained in connection with sensitization to the hapten diphenylcyclopropenone (DPC). This sequence originates from a man over 45 with alopecia areata. Some clones in this sample may be carry-over from other donors' samples. CDR3 region: CSVLAGGLITGELFF. CDR3 nucleotide sequence: TGCAGCGTTCTAGCGGGAGGCCTCATCACCGGGGAGCTGTTTTTT.